One and the same sample provided the 17 T cell receptor beta chains below, sequenced in a study of blood T cell repertoires in COVID-19. Repertoires were generated with immunoSEQ multiplex PCR, while TCRdb's copy carries only in-frame clones and drops some. The sample has tens of thousands of clones, roughly 86% seen once. The specimen sequenced was peripheral blood. The receptors stem from a human donor in a cohort sampled during active COVID-19.

This rearrangement joins TRBV10-2 to TRBJ2-7, with a weak D call TRBD1 (5 bases). Germline CDR1 and CDR2: WSHSY and SAAADI. Trimming cost V 6 bases and J 4 bases, with 10 bases left between them. This CDR3 has 12 residues. CDR3 DNA sequence: TGCGCCAGCAGCGATACAGGTTACGAGCAGTACTTC. Translated: CASSDTGYEQYF.

The chain combines TRBV30 with TRBJ2-5; tentative D call: TRBD2 (7 bases). Looked up from germline, CDR1 is GTSNPN and CDR2 is SVGIG (reference sequence). This CDR3 has 15 residues. Between the trimmed V and J ends, which lost 0 bases and 1 base, there was a span of 12 bases. The chain's CDR3 is CAWSVPGGPQETQYF. The CDR3 nucleotides are TGTGCCTGGAGTGTACCGGGGGGCCCCCAAGAGACCCAGTACTTC. Variable domain in full (rest from reference TRBV30 and TRBJ2-5): SQTIHQWPATLVQPVGSPLSLECTVEGTSNPNLYWYRQAAGRGLQLLFYSVGIGQISSEVPQNLSASRPQDRQFILSSKKLLLSDSGFYLCAWSVPGGPQETQYFGPGTRLLVL.

This clone came up a few times. The chain has TRBV9 and TRBJ2-2; TRBD2 is a possible D gene (6 bases). CDR3 size: 14 residues. The germline V gene has CDR1 SGDLS and CDR2 YYNGEE. V gave up 7 bases and J gave up 0 bases, with 10 bases separating them. CDR3 region: CASGGRTNTGELFF. DNA of the CDR3: TGTGCCAGCGGGGGGAGGACGAACACCGGGGAGCTGTTTTTT.

This clone occurred a few times. The CDR3 spells CASSLQGVSEAFF. CDR3 DNA sequence: TGTGCCAGCAGTTTACAGGGGGTCTCTGAAGCTTTCTTT. The rearrangement links TRBV6-6 to TRBJ1-1; 8 bases map to TRBD1. Germline V gives CDR1 MNHNY, CDR2 SVGAGI (reference sequence). The V segment lost 4 bases and the J segment 6 bases; nucleotides outside the gene matches: 4. The CDR3 consists of 13 residues.

The chain uses TRBV7-2 and TRBJ2-1; 7 bases line up with TRBD1. V was clipped by 5 bases and J by 6 bases; unmatched bases: 7. The length of the CDR3 is 14 residues. CDR1 and CDR2 from the germline V gene are SGHTA and FQGNSA. The CDR3 sequence: CASSGRTGINEQFF. CDR3 coding DNA: TGTGCCAGCAGCGGACGGACAGGAATCAATGAGCAGTTCTTC.

In its sample, this clone was seen a few times. The chain couples TRBV7-2 to TRBJ1-2, with 8 bases fitting TRBD1. The CDR3 runs to 13 residues. V shed 8 bases and J 4 bases; nucleotides not matched to a gene: 6. Germline V gene lookup returns CDR1 SGHTA and CDR2 FQGNSA. The CDR3 here is CASPGQGGYGYTF. The CDR3 DNA sequence: TGTGCCAGCCCTGGACAGGGAGGCTATGGCTACACCTTC.

The chain is built from TRBV28 and TRBJ1-2; unclear D gene. The CDR3 runs to 11 residues. Deletions cut 5 bases from V and 6 bases from J, with 7 bases between. Germline CDR1 is MDHEN and CDR2 is SYDVKM. This CDR3 reads CASSNRDGYTF. CDR3 coding DNA: TGTGCCAGCAGTAACCGAGATGGCTACACCTTC.

The chain uses TRBV19 and TRBJ1-5; D not resolved. Germline CDR1 is LNHDA and CDR2 is SQIVND (reference sequence). V lost 6 bases and J lost 0, with 9 bases in between. There are 14 residues in the CDR3. In nucleotides, the CDR3 is TGTGCCAGTAGGCGGCAAACTAGCAATCAGCCCCAGCATTTT. It encodes CASRRQTSNQPQHF.

This clone turned up a few times. The chain employs TRBV30 and TRBJ2-7; possible D gene TRBD2, 5 bases. Germline CDR1 is GTSNPN and CDR2 is SVGIG (reference sequence). V gave up 0 bases and J gave up 11 bases, with 17 bases separating them. CDR3 length equals 13 residues. This chain's CDR3 is CAWSVGNLAGEYF. The CDR3 region has the DNA TGTGCCTGGAGTGTGGGCAACTTGGCCGGGGAGTACTTC.

The V gene is TRBV4-3, the J gene TRBJ1-2; D may be TRBD1 (6 bases). Germline V CDR1 and CDR2: LGHNA, YSLEER. The CDR3 has 16 amino acids. With 0 bases removed from V and 7 bases from J, the gap between germline ends came to 18 bases. In DNA, the CDR3 is TGCGCCAGCAGCCAAGAGTTGACAGGCCGGTTAGGTGGCTACACCTTC. Its translation is CASSQELTGRLGGYTF.

The chain is built from TRBV12-3 or TRBV12-4 and TRBJ1-1; D is unresolved. V was shortened by 6 bases and J by 6 bases, with 11 bases between the two germline ends. The CDR3 contains 12 residues. The CDR3 sequence: CASSPQSAEAFF. For the CDR3, the DNA is TGTGCCAGCAGCCCCCAGTCTGCTGAAGCTTTCTTT.

The J gene is TRBJ2-2, the V gene TRBV25-1; no reliable D call. Germline V CDR1 and CDR2: MGHDK, SYGVNS. The CDR3 sequence is 12 residues long. Trimming stripped 8 bases from V and 4 bases from J, with 8 bases between. The CDR3 coding sequence is TGTGCCAGCTATCCGGGCACCGGGGAGCTGTTTTTT. Protein sequence: CASYPGTGELFF.

The chain employs TRBV9 and TRBJ2-3; D not certain. Trimming shortened V by 0 bases and J by 4 bases, and 3 bases separated the two germline ends. The CDR3 extends over 12 amino acids. Germline V gives CDR1 SGDLS, CDR2 YYNGEE. CDR3 in amino acids: CASSVGADTQYF. CDR3 DNA: TGTGCCAGCAGCGTAGGCGCAGATACGCAGTATTTT. Full variable domain (outside the CDR3, taken from reference TRBV9 and TRBJ2-3): DSGVTQTPKHLITATGQRVTLRCSPRSGDLSVYWYQQSLDQGLQFLIQYYNGEERAKGNILERFSAQQFPDLHSELNLSSLELGDSALYFCASSVGADTQYFGPGTRLTVL.

CDR3 DNA: TGTGCCAGCAGCCAAGATTCCCAGGGGCTAGGGTATGGCTACACCTTC. Protein: CASSQDSQGLGYGYTF. The chain employs TRBV3-1 (or the pseudogene TRBV3-2) and TRBJ1-2; a possible D gene is TRBD1 (6 bases). The germline V gene encodes CDR1 LGHDT and CDR2 YNNKEL (reference sequence). The ends were cut back, 0 bases at V and 5 bases at J, with 16 bases in the middle. The CDR3 contains 16 residues.

The genes are TRBV5-1 and TRBJ2-7, with 8 bases matching TRBD2. The trim removed 1 base at V and 4 bases at J, leaving 13 bases unmatched. Germline lookup yields CDR1 SGHRS and CDR2 YFSETQ. The CDR3 totals 17 residues. DNA of the CDR3: TGCGCCAGCAGCTTGTCTCCGGGACTAGGGAAGATTTACGAGCAGTACTTC. Its translation is CASSLSPGLGKIYEQYF. Drawing the rest from reference TRBV5-1 and TRBJ2-7, the complete variable domain is KAGVTQTPRYLIKTRGQQVTLSCSPISGHRSVSWYQQTPGQGLQFLFEYFSETQRNKGNFPGRFSGRQFSNSRSEMNVSTLELGDSALYLCASSLSPGLGKIYEQYFGPGTRLTVT.

For this clone: A much larger clone lies one base from this, so it may be a read error. The V gene is TRBV11-2, the J gene TRBJ1-2; D remains ambiguous. Germline V CDR1 and CDR2: SGHAT, FQNNGV. Trimming took off 0 bases at V and 5 bases at J, with 4 bases between the two ends. The length of the CDR3 is 12 residues. DNA for the CDR3: TGTGCCAGCAGCTTAGATCAGTATGGCTACACCTTC. Its translation: CASSLDQYGYTF.

The V gene is TRBV7-6, the J gene TRBJ2-2; 8 bases match TRBD1. CDR1 and CDR2 from the germline V gene are SGHVS and FNYEAQ. This CDR3 region has 16 residues. V lost 5 bases to trimming and J lost 1 base; unmatched junction nucleotides: 6. The CDR3 nucleotides read TGTGCCAGCAGCCCAGTCGGGACAGGGAACACCGGGGAGCTGTTTTTT. It encodes CASSPVGTGNTGELFF.